These T cell receptor beta chains were read from a single sample in a study of vaccination effects on CD4 cells after COVID-19. Using immunoSEQ multiplex PCR, the repertoire was profiled, and TCRdb retains in-frame clones only, with some absent. The sample lists tens of thousands of clones, approximately 79% occurring once. These TCRs are of unknown antigen specificity. Material: CD4+ T cells from PBMCs cultured without peptide, obtained after COVID-19 vaccination. All receptors come from a human donor who received a COVID-19 vaccine. CDR3s include the opening cysteine and the closing phenylalanine or tryptophan. The D gene is left open where the match is weak. Size is stated for part of the rows, as once, few or many counts, or as a class when the clone is expanded.

V gene: TRBV6-5; clone size: -; J gene: TRBJ1-3; D gene: TRBD1; CDR3 DNA: TGTGCCACCAGGAGGAACAGGGGGTTTGGAAACACCATATATTTT; CDR3 protein: CATRRNRGFGNTIYF
V gene: TRBV18; clone size: -; J gene: TRBJ1-6; D gene: TRBD1; CDR3 DNA: TGTGCCAGCTCACCGGGACAGGGGGCCCCCGGCCTCCACTTT; CDR3 protein: CASSPGQGAPGLHF
V gene: TRBV10-1; clone size: -; J gene: TRBJ1-1; D gene: -; CDR3 DNA: TGCGCCAACCCGGGAGGGGGGAACACTGAAGCTTTCTTT; CDR3 protein: CANPGGGNTEAFF
V gene: TRBV5-5; clone size: -; J gene: TRBJ1-5; D gene: -; CDR3 DNA: TGTGCCAGCAGCTTATCTATGCAGGCTAGCAATCAGCCCCAGCATTTT; CDR3 protein: CASSLSMQASNQPQHF
V gene: TRBV25-1; clone size: -; J gene: TRBJ2-5; D gene: -; CDR3 DNA: TGTGCCAGCAGTGTAGCGATGGTGGGGACCCAGTACTTC; CDR3 protein: CASSVAMVGTQYF
V gene: TRBV9; clone size: -; J gene: TRBJ2-1; D gene: -; CDR3 DNA: TGTGCCAGCAGCGGGGTGAACTCCTACAATGAGCAGTTCTTC; CDR3 protein: CASSGVNSYNEQFF
V gene: TRBV6-5; clone size: -; J gene: TRBJ1-2; D gene: -; CDR3 DNA: TGTGCCAGCAGGCGTCCGGGACCCAACTATGGCTACACCTTC; CDR3 protein: CASRRPGPNYGYTF
V gene: TRBV9; clone size: -; J gene: TRBJ1-1; D gene: -; CDR3 DNA: TGTGCCAGCAGCCCCCAGGGACAAAACACTGAAGCTTTCTTT; CDR3 protein: CASSPQGQNTEAFF
V gene: TRBV4-1; clone size: -; J gene: TRBJ1-4; D gene: -; CDR3 DNA: TGCGCCAGCAGCCGTGAATACAGAGGGATTGATGAAAAACTGTTTTTT; CDR3 protein: CASSREYRGIDEKLFF
V gene: TRBV29-1; clone size: few; J gene: TRBJ2-2; D gene: TRBD1; CDR3 DNA: TGCAGCGTATCCGGGACAGGGAACACCGGGGAGCTGTTTTTT; CDR3 protein: CSVSGTGNTGELFF
V gene: TRBV6-7; clone size: -; J gene: TRBJ1-5; D gene: -; CDR3 DNA: TGTGCCAGCATCCCCCCAGGGTCGGGGGGTCAGCCCCAGCATTTT; CDR3 protein: CASIPPGSGGQPQHF
V gene: TRBV10-3; clone size: -; J gene: TRBJ2-3; D gene: TRBD1; CDR3 DNA: TGTGCCATCAGGACCGGGACAGGCCTCACAGATACGCAGTATTTT; CDR3 protein: CAIRTGTGLTDTQYF
V gene: TRBV5-4; clone size: -; J gene: TRBJ2-2; D gene: TRBD1; CDR3 DNA: TGTGCCAGCAGCCTGGGACAGGGGGCGCGGCGGACCGGGGAGCTGTTTTTT; CDR3 protein: CASSLGQGARRTGELFF
V gene: TRBV6-6; clone size: -; J gene: TRBJ1-4; D gene: -; CDR3 DNA: TGTGCCAGCAGTTACTCGAGTTCGGGTGAACTGTTTTTT; CDR3 protein: CASSYSSSGELFF
V gene: TRBV9; clone size: -; J gene: TRBJ2-5; D gene: -; CDR3 DNA: TGTGCCAGCAGCGTAGCTCCAGGGACAGAGACCCAGTACTTC; CDR3 protein: CASSVAPGTETQYF
V gene: TRBV2; clone size: -; J gene: TRBJ1-6; D gene: -; CDR3 DNA: TGTGCCAGCAGTATAACGGATGCCTATAATTCACCCCTCCACTTT; CDR3 protein: CASSITDAYNSPLHF
V gene: TRBV7-2; clone size: -; J gene: TRBJ1-4; D gene: TRBD1; CDR3 DNA: TGTGCCAGCAGACCTAACAGGGGGAGTAATGAAAAACTGTTTTTT; CDR3 protein: CASRPNRGSNEKLFF
V gene: TRBV2; clone size: -; J gene: TRBJ1-2; D gene: TRBD1; CDR3 DNA: TGTGCCAGCAGTGAAGAACAGGGGGTGTTGTTTGGCTACACCTTC; CDR3 protein: CASSEEQGVLFGYTF
V gene: TRBV21-1; clone size: -; J gene: TRBJ2-6; D gene: -; CDR3 DNA: -; CDR3 protein: CASSSQTPGKFGSGANVLTF
V gene: TRBV10-3; clone size: -; J gene: TRBJ2-1; D gene: TRBD2; CDR3 DNA: TGTGCCATCAGTGACTTGAGAGGACTAGCGGGGGCCTTCAATGAGCAGTTCTTC; CDR3 protein: CAISDLRGLAGAFNEQFF
V gene: TRBV6-6; clone size: few; J gene: TRBJ2-5; D gene: TRBD1; CDR3 DNA: TGTGCCAGCAGCCGCCCGGGACAGGGGAAAGTAGAGACCCAGTACTTC; CDR3 protein: CASSRPGQGKVETQYF
V gene: TRBV5-1; clone size: -; J gene: TRBJ2-3; D gene: -; CDR3 DNA: TGCGCCAGCAGCTTGGCCCGGGGAGTAAACACAGATACGCAGTATTTT; CDR3 protein: CASSLARGVNTDTQYF
V gene: TRBV11-3; clone size: -; J gene: TRBJ1-3; D gene: TRBD1; CDR3 DNA: TGTGCCAGCAGCTCGGCGGACAGGGGGGGAAACACCATATATTTT; CDR3 protein: CASSSADRGGNTIYF
V gene: TRBV2; clone size: few; J gene: TRBJ1-2; D gene: -; CDR3 DNA: TGTGCCAGCAGTGCGGAAGCTAACTATGGCTACACCTTC; CDR3 protein: CASSAEANYGYTF
V gene: TRBV28; clone size: once; J gene: TRBJ1-5; D gene: -; CDR3 DNA: TGTGCCAGCAGCACTAACGCCGGGAGCGCTTGGGCCCAGCATTTT; CDR3 protein: CASSTNAGSAWAQHF
V gene: TRBV6-5; clone size: -; J gene: TRBJ1-6; D gene: -; CDR3 DNA: TGTGCCAGCAGTAGACAGGCTAGCGTCGATTCACCCCTCCACTTT; CDR3 protein: CASSRQASVDSPLHF
V gene: TRBV6-5; clone size: -; J gene: TRBJ1-1; D gene: -; CDR3 DNA: TGTGCCAGCAGTTACTCCGGGGGGCATAGGACTGAAGCTTTCTTT; CDR3 protein: CASSYSGGHRTEAFF
V gene: TRBV2; clone size: -; J gene: TRBJ1-2; D gene: -; CDR3 DNA: TGTGCCAGCAGAGCCGGGCCCACTCCTAACTATGGCTACACCTTC; CDR3 protein: CASRAGPTPNYGYTF
V gene: TRBV6-5; clone size: -; J gene: TRBJ2-1; D gene: -; CDR3 DNA: TGTGCCAGCAGTTACGAGGGGGGCCGGAATGAGCAGTTCTTC; CDR3 protein: CASSYEGGRNEQFF
V gene: TRBV6-5; clone size: -; J gene: TRBJ1-5; D gene: TRBD1; CDR3 DNA: TGTGCCAGCAGGGGGACAGGGTATAGCAATCAGCCCCAGCATTTT; CDR3 protein: CASRGTGYSNQPQHF
V gene: TRBV19; clone size: -; J gene: TRBJ2-5; D gene: TRBD2; CDR3 DNA: TGTGCCAGTAGTCCGTCCCGGGGGGGCGGAGAGACCCAGTACTTC; CDR3 protein: CASSPSRGGGETQYF
V gene: TRBV20-1; clone size: -; J gene: TRBJ2-1; D gene: TRBD2; CDR3 DNA: TGCAGTGCTAGTCGGGGGGGGTACAATGAGCAGTTCTTC; CDR3 protein: CSASRGGYNEQFF
V gene: TRBV5-1; clone size: -; J gene: TRBJ2-1; D gene: -; CDR3 DNA: TGCGCCAGCAGCCACCGGACGGACCCAGTGCTCAATGAGCAGTTCTTC; CDR3 protein: CASSHRTDPVLNEQFF
V gene: TRBV5-1; clone size: -; J gene: TRBJ1-5; D gene: -; CDR3 DNA: TGCGCCAGCAGCGATGGGTATGGCAATCAGCCCCAGCATTTT; CDR3 protein: CASSDGYGNQPQHF
V gene: TRBV27; clone size: once; J gene: TRBJ2-1; D gene: -; CDR3 DNA: TGTGCCAGCAGTTTATCGTCGGGAGCGGGCTTCTCCTACAATGAGCAGTTCTTC; CDR3 protein: CASSLSSGAGFSYNEQFF
V gene: TRBV3-1/TRBV3-2; clone size: few; J gene: TRBJ2-1; D gene: TRBD2; CDR3 DNA: TGTGCCAGCAGCCAAGATTCAGGGAGGGTGGGGTTCTTC; CDR3 protein: CASSQDSGRVGFF
V gene: TRBV24-1; clone size: -; J gene: TRBJ2-1; D gene: -; CDR3 DNA: TGTGCCACCAGTGATTCGGTAGCGGACTTTTACAATGAGCAGTTCTTC; CDR3 protein: CATSDSVADFYNEQFF
V gene: TRBV6-5; clone size: few; J gene: TRBJ1-6; D gene: -; CDR3 DNA: TGTGCCAGCAGTTACAGGCTTAATTCACCCCTCCACTTT; CDR3 protein: CASSYRLNSPLHF
V gene: TRBV5-5; clone size: medium-sized; J gene: TRBJ2-2; D gene: -; CDR3 DNA: TGTGCCAGCAGCTTGTCAGGGTACGCCGGGGAGCTGTTTTTT; CDR3 protein: CASSLSGYAGELFF
V gene: TRBV19; clone size: -; J gene: TRBJ2-5; D gene: TRBD2; CDR3 DNA: TGTGCCAGTAGTACTAGCGGGGGATACTTCCAAGAGACCCAGTACTTC; CDR3 protein: CASSTSGGYFQETQYF
V gene: TRBV18; clone size: -; J gene: TRBJ2-3; D gene: TRBD1; CDR3 DNA: TGTGCCAGCTCTCCACAGGGGTTCGGCACAGATACGCAGTATTTT; CDR3 protein: CASSPQGFGTDTQYF
V gene: TRBV4-2; clone size: -; J gene: TRBJ1-4; D gene: TRBD1; CDR3 DNA: TGTGCCAGCAGCCAAGACCTCAGGGGGACTAATGAAAAACTGTTTTTT; CDR3 protein: CASSQDLRGTNEKLFF
V gene: TRBV30; clone size: -; J gene: TRBJ1-4; D gene: -; CDR3 DNA: TGTGCCTGGAGTACCGACAGGACAACTAATGAAAAACTGTTTTTT; CDR3 protein: CAWSTDRTTNEKLFF
V gene: TRBV28; clone size: -; J gene: TRBJ1-4; D gene: -; CDR3 DNA: TGTGCCAGCAGTTCGGGACTGAAACTGTTTTTT; CDR3 protein: CASSSGLKLFF
V gene: TRBV6-5; clone size: -; J gene: TRBJ1-1; D gene: TRBD1; CDR3 DNA: TGTGCCAGCAGTTCCACAGGGGGCACTGAAGCTTTCTTT; CDR3 protein: CASSSTGGTEAFF
V gene: TRBV7-3; clone size: -; J gene: TRBJ2-5; D gene: -; CDR3 DNA: TGTGCCAGCAGCTTATTAGGCTACCAAGAGACCCAGTACTTC; CDR3 protein: CASSLLGYQETQYF
V gene: TRBV6-5; clone size: -; J gene: TRBJ2-5; D gene: -; CDR3 DNA: TGTGCCAGCAGTTACTCAGGCCCGGAGGCTGGGGAGACCCAGTACTTC; CDR3 protein: CASSYSGPEAGETQYF
V gene: TRBV28; clone size: -; J gene: TRBJ1-5; D gene: TRBD1; CDR3 DNA: TGTGCCAGCCGGGACAGGGGCGGCCGGGACAATCAGCCCCAGCATTTT; CDR3 protein: CASRDRGGRDNQPQHF
V gene: TRBV4-3; clone size: -; J gene: TRBJ2-5; D gene: -; CDR3 DNA: TGCGCCAGCAGCCCACGACCGGGGTCGGAGACCCAGTACTTC; CDR3 protein: CASSPRPGSETQYF
V gene: TRBV28; clone size: -; J gene: TRBJ2-3; D gene: -; CDR3 DNA: TGTGCCAGCAGATTCAAAGGTGGGCTCACAGATACGCAGTATTTT; CDR3 protein: CASRFKGGLTDTQYF
V gene: TRBV7-2; clone size: -; J gene: TRBJ1-2; D gene: -; CDR3 DNA: TGTGCCAGCAGCTTTCGGACAGCCCCCATGTACACCTTC; CDR3 protein: CASSFRTAPMYTF
V gene: TRBV7-2; clone size: -; J gene: TRBJ2-3; D gene: -; CDR3 DNA: TGTGCCAGCAGCCCTTACAGGGTGACAGATACGCAGTATTTT; CDR3 protein: CASSPYRVTDTQYF
V gene: TRBV6-5; clone size: once; J gene: TRBJ1-2; D gene: -; CDR3 DNA: TGTGCCAGCAGTTACTCCCCGGGAAGCTATGGCTACACCTTC; CDR3 protein: CASSYSPGSYGYTF
V gene: TRBV30; clone size: few; J gene: TRBJ1-2; D gene: TRBD1; CDR3 DNA: TGTGCCTGGAGCCGGACAGGGACCGCCTATGGCTACACCTTC; CDR3 protein: CAWSRTGTAYGYTF
V gene: TRBV29-1; clone size: -; J gene: TRBJ2-3; D gene: TRBD2; CDR3 DNA: TGCAGCGTTGAGACTAGCGCTAGCACAGATACGCAGTATTTT; CDR3 protein: CSVETSASTDTQYF
V gene: TRBV5-4; clone size: -; J gene: TRBJ1-4; D gene: -; CDR3 DNA: TGTGCCAGCAGCTCCCGGGAGGACTTAAATGAAAAACTGTTTTTT; CDR3 protein: CASSSREDLNEKLFF
V gene: TRBV18; clone size: -; J gene: TRBJ2-1; D gene: TRBD2; CDR3 DNA: TGTGCCAGCTCACCAGAGGGACTAGCGAACGATGAGCAGTTCTTC; CDR3 protein: CASSPEGLANDEQFF
V gene: TRBV6-6; clone size: -; J gene: TRBJ2-2; D gene: TRBD1; CDR3 DNA: TGTGCCAGCAGCTATCCGACAGGGGTCAACACCGGGGAGCTGTTTTTT; CDR3 protein: CASSYPTGVNTGELFF
V gene: TRBV7-9; clone size: -; J gene: TRBJ2-5; D gene: TRBD1; CDR3 DNA: TGTGCCAGCAGCTCGTATCCGGGACAGCGAAATCTCGAGACCCAGTACTTC; CDR3 protein: CASSSYPGQRNLETQYF
V gene: TRBV7-2; clone size: -; J gene: TRBJ2-5; D gene: TRBD1; CDR3 DNA: TGTGCCAGCAGCTTCGCGCCTACGGGACAGGGGGCGCGGACCCAGTACTTC; CDR3 protein: CASSFAPTGQGARTQYF